The 8 T cell receptor beta chains given below trace back to one sample, sequenced in a study of cytomegalovirus exposure and HLA in healthy donors. It was with 60 Vbeta and 13 Jbeta primers that the PCR ran. TCRdb's copy holds only in-frame clones and misses some; the assay was immunoSEQ multiplex PCR. The sample has about 140,000 clones; approximately 67% are singletons. The sequenced material came from PBMCs. The receptors derive from a woman aged 55-69 years in good health and CMV-seronegative.

The V call is TRBV27, the J call TRBJ1-2; 8 nucleotides align to TRBD1. V shed 6 bases, J shed 8 bases, and the junction held 8 bases outside the gene matches. The CDR3 contains 13 residues. CDR1 and CDR2 (germline): MNHEY, SMNVEV (reference sequence). CDR3 loop: CASRRQGRGGYTF. In nucleotides, the CDR3 is TGTGCCAGCAGGCGACAGGGGCGCGGGGGCTACACCTTC.

The genes are TRBV7-8 and TRBJ2-2, with 8 nucleotides matching TRBD1. Germline assignment: CDR1 SGHVS and CDR2 FQNEAQ. J gave up 4 bases and V 4 bases, and 8 bases lay outside the gene matches. This CDR3 contains 16 residues. The CDR3 spells CASSSRQGSRTGELFF. CDR3 nucleotide sequence: TGTGCCAGCAGCTCGCGACAGGGGAGCCGCACCGGGGAGCTGTTTTTT. The whole variable domain, remainder taken from reference TRBV7-8 and TRBJ2-2, is GAGVSQSPRYKVAKRGQDVALRCDPISGHVSLFWYQQALGQGPEFLTYFQNEAQLDKSGLPSDRFFAERPEGSVSTLKIQRTQQEDSAVYLCASSSRQGSRTGELFFGEGSRLTVL.

V usage is TRBV4-1 and J usage is TRBJ2-1; a possible D gene is TRBD1 (6 bases). V gave up 3 bases and J gave up 2 bases, with 14 bases separating them. Looked up from germline, CDR1 is MGHRA and CDR2 is YSYEKL. CDR3 length equals 16 residues. The CDR3 sequence: CASSHPTGLTYNEQFF. Here the CDR3 DNA reads TGCGCCAGCAGCCACCCTACAGGGCTCACCTACAATGAGCAGTTCTTC.

This clone was recorded only once. The chain joins TRBV7-2 to TRBJ2-7; a weak D match, TRBD1 (8 bases). CDR1 SGHTA and CDR2 FQGNSA come from the germline V gene. V lost 5 bases and J lost 2, with 25 bases in between. The CDR3 contains 18 residues. The CDR3 DNA is TGTGCCAGCAGCCCCGATAGGATACAGGGGGGGATTGCCTACGAGCAGTACTTC. Encoded protein: CASSPDRIQGGIAYEQYF.

This chain connects TRBV5-1 to TRBJ1-2; D is possibly TRBD1 (5 bases). CDR1 and CDR2 from the germline V gene are SGHRS and YFSETQ. CDR3 size: 13 residues. Trimming removed 0 bases from V and 4 bases from J, with 7 bases in between. CDR3 protein: CASSLVGGYGYTF. In DNA, the CDR3 is TGCGCCAGCAGCTTGGTGGGGGGCTATGGCTACACCTTC.

The chain employs TRBV12-5 and TRBJ2-3; the match to TRBD1 covers 12 bases. Looked up from germline, CDR1 is LGHNT and CDR2 is FRNRAP. Trimming removed 6 bases from V and 4 bases from J; junction bases left unmatched: 5. This CDR3 is 15 amino acids long. The CDR3 nucleotides are TGTGCTAGTGGCCCGGGACAGGGGGCCCCAGATACGCAGTATTTT. It encodes CASGPGQGAPDTQYF.

Remarks on this clone: One junction end does not reproduce the germline sequence, and a read error may be involved. V and J are TRBV7-9 and TRBJ2-2, with D tentatively TRBD2 (5 bases). Per the germline V gene, CDR1 is SEHNR and CDR2 is FQNEAQ (reference sequence). This CDR3 comprises 13 residues. The CDR3 loop is CSSSPGVTGELFF. The CDR3 coding sequence is TGTTCCAGCAGCCCCGGGGTCACCGGGGAGCTGTTTTTT.

The chain combines TRBV7-8 with TRBJ2-1; 10 nucleotides agree with TRBD2. CDR3 length: 15 amino acids. Trimming cost V 2 bases and J 3 bases; bases outside gene matches: 1. The germline V gene encodes CDR1 SGHVS and CDR2 FQNEAQ. The CDR3 nucleotides are TGTGCCAGCAGCTTAACTAGCGGGGTCTACAATGAGCAGTTCTTC. The encoded protein is CASSLTSGVYNEQFF.